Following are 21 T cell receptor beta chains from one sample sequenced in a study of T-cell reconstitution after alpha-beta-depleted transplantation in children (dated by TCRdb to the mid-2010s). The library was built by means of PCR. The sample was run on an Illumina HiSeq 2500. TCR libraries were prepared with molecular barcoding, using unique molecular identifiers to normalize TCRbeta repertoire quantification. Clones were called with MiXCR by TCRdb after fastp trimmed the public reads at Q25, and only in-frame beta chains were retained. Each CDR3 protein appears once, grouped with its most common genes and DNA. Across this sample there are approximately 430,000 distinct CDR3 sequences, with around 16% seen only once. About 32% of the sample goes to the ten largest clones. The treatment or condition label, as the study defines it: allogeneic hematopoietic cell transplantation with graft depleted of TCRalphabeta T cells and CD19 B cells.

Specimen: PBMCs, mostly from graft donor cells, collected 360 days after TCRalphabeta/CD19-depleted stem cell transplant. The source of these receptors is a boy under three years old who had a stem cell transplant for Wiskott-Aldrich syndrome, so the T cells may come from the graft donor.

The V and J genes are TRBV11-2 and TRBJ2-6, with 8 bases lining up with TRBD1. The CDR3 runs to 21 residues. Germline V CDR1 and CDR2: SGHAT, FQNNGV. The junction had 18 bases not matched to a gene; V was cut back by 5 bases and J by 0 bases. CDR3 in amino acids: CASSIPLRGRRWSSGANVLTF. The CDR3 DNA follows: TGTGCCAGCAGCATACCCCTCAGGGGGCGCAGGTGGAGCTCTGGGGCCAACGTCCTGACTTTC.

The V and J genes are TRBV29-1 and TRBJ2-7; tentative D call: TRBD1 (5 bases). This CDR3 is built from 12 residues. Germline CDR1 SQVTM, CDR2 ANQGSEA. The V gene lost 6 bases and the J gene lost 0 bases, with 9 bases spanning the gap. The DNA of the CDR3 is TGCAGCGTAATGGGGCTCTCCTACGAGCAGTACTTC. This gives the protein CSVMGLSYEQYF.

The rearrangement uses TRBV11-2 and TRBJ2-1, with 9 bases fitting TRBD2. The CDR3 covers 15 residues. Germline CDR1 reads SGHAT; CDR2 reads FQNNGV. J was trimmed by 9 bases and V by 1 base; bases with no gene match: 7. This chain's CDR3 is CASSLGAGGPSEQFF. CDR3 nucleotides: TGTGCCAGCAGCTTAGGGGCGGGGGGGCCTTCTGAGCAGTTCTTC.

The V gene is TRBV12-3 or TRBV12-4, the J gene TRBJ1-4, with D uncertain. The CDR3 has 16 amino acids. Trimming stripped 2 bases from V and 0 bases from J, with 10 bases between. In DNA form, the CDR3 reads TGTGCCAGCAGTTTAAAGTCCGTCTCAACTAATGAAAAACTGTTTTTT. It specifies CASSLKSVSTNEKLFF.

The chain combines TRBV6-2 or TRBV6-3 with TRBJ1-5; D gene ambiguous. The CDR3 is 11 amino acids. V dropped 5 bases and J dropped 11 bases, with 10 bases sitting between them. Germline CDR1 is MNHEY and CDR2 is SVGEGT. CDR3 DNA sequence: TGTGCCAGCAGTATGGGTGCGGCCCAGCATTTT. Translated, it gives CASSMGAAQHF.

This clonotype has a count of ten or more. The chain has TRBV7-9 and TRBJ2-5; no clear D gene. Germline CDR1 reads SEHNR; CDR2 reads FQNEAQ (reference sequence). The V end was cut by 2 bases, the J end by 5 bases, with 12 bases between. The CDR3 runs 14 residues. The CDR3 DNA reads TGTGCCAGCAGCTTATCATGGGTGGAGGAGACCCAGTACTTC. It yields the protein CASSLSWVEETQYF.

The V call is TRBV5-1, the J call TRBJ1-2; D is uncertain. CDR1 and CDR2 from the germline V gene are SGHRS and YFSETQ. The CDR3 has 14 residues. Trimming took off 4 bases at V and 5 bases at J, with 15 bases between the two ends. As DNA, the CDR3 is TGCGCCAGCAGCCTCAACACCGCGGGGTATGGCTACACCTTC. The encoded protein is CASSLNTAGYGYTF. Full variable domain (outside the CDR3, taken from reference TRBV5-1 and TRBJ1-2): KAGVTQTPRYLIKTRGQQVTLSCSPISGHRSVSWYQQTPGQGLQFLFEYFSETQRNKGNFPGRFSGRQFSNSRSEMNVSTLELGDSALYLCASSLNTAGYGYTFGSGTRLTVV.

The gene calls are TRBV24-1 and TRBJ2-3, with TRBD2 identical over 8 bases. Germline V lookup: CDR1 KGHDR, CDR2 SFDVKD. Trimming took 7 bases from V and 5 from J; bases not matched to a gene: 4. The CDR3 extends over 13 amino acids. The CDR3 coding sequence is TGTGCCACCAGCACGGGAGGGAAAGATACGCAGTATTTT. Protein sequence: CATSTGGKDTQYF.

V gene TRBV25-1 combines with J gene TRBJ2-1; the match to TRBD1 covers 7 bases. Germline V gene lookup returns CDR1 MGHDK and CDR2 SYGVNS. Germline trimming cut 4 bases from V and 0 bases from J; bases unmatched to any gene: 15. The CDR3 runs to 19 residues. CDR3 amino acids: CASSGFLSDRPSSYNEQFF. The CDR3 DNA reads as TGTGCCAGCAGTGGATTCCTATCGGACAGGCCCAGCTCCTACAATGAGCAGTTCTTC.

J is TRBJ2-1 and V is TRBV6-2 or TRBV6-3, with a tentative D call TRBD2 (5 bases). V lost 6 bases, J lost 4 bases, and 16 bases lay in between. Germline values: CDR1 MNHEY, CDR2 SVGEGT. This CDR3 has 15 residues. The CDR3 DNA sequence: TGTGCCAGCAGCCACTCGAGGCGGGCTTACAATGAGCAGTTCTTC. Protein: CASSHSRRAYNEQFF.

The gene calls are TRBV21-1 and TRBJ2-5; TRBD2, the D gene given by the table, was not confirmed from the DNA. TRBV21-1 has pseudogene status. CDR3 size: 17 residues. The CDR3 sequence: CASSNDLQGGIKETQYF. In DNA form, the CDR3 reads TGTGCCAGCAGCAATGATTTACAGGGAGGGATCAAAGAGACCCAGTACTTC.

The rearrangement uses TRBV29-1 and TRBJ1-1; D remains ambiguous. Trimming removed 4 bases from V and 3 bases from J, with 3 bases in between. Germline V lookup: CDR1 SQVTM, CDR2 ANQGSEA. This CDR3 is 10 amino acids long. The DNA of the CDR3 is TGCAGCGTTGTTCACACTGAAGCTTTCTTT. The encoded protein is CSVVHTEAFF.

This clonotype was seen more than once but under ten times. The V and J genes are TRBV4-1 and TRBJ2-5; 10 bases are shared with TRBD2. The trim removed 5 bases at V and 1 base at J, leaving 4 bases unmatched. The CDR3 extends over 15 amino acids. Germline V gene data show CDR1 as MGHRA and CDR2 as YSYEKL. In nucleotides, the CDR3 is TGCGCCAGCAGCGGACTAGCGGAGCCCCAAGAGACCCAGTACTTC. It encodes CASSGLAEPQETQYF.

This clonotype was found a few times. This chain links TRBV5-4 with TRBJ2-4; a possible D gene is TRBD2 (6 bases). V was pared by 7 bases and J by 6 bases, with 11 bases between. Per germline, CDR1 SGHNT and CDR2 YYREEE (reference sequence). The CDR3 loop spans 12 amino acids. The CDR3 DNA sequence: TGTGCCAGCGGCGTCGGGGGAAACATTCAGTACTTC. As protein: CASGVGGNIQYF.

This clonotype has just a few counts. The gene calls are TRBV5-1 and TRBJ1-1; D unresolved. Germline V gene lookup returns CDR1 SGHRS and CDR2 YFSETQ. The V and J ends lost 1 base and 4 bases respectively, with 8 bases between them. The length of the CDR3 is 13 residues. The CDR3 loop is CASSLKGSTEAFF. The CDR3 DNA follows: TGCGCCAGCAGCTTGAAGGGAAGCACTGAAGCTTTCTTT.

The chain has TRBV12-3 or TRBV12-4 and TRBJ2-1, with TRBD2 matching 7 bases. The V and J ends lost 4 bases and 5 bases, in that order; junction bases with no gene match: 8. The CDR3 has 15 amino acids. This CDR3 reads CASSWVSGTHNEQFF. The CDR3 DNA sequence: TGTGCCAGCAGTTGGGTAAGCGGGACCCACAATGAGCAGTTCTTC.

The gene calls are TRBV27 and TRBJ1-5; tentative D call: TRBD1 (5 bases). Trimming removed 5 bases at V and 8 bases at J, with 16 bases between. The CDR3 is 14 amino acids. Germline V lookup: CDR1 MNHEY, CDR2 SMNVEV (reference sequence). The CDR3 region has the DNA TGTGCCAGCAGTGTGGGACTGGGCTATAAGCCCCAGCATTTT. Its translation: CASSVGLGYKPQHF.

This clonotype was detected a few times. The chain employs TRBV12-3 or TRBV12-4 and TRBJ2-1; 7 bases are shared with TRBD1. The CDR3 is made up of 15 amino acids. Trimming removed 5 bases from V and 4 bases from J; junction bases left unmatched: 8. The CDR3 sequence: CASSPQGQGYNEQFF. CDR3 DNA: TGTGCCAGCAGTCCACAGGGGCAGGGGTACAATGAGCAGTTCTTC.

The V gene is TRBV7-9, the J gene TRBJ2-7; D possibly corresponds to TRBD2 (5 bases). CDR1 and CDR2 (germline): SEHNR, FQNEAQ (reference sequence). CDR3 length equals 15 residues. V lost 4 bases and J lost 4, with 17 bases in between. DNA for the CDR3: TGTGCCAGCAGCTCCGAGGGCCGGGCCCAATACGAGCAGTACTTC. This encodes CASSSEGRAQYEQYF.

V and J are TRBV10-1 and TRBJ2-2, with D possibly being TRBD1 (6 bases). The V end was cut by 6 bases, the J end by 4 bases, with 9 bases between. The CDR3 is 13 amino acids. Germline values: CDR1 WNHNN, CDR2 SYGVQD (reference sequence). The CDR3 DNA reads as TGCGCCAGCAGAACAGGGATCACCGGGGAGCTGTTTTTT. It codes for CASRTGITGELFF.

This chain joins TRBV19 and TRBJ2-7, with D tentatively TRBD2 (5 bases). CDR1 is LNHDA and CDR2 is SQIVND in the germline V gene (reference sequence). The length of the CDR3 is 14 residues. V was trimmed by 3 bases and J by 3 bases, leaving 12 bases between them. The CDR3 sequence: CASSIGLLSYEQYF. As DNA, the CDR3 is TGTGCCAGTAGTATTGGACTCTTGAGCTACGAGCAGTACTTC.